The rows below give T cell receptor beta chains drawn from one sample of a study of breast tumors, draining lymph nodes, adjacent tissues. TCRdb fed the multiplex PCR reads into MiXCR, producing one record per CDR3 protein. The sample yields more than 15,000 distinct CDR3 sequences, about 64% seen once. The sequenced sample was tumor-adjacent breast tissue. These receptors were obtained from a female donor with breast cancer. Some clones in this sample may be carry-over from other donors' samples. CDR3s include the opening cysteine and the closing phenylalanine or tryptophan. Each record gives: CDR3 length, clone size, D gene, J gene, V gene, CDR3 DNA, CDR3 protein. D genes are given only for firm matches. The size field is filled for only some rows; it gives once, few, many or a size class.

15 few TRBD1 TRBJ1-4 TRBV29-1 TGCAGCGGTCTTTTTACAGGGGATGCTAATGAAAAACTGTTTTTT CSGLFTGDANEKLFF
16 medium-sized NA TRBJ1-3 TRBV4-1 TGCGCCAGCAGCCTTCAGGGGCAGATGCCTGGAAACACCATATATTTT CASSLQGQMPGNTIYF
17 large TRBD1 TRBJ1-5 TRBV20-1 TGCAGTGCGCGAGAACGGCGTCCGGGACAGGGACTTCAGCCCCAGCATTTT CSARERRPGQGLQPQHF
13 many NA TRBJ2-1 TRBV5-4 TGTGCCAGCAGCATTGCCAGGGGCAATGAGCAGTTCTTC CASSIARGNEQFF
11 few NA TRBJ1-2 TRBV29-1 TGCAGCGTTGAATATACCGAAGGCTACACCTTC CSVEYTEGYTF
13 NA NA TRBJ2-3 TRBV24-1 TGTGCCACCAGTGATTTCGGTACAGATACGCAGTATTTT CATSDFGTDTQYF
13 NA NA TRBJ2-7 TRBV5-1 TGCGCCAGCAGCTTTATTCTGTCCTACGAGCAGTACTTC CASSFILSYEQYF
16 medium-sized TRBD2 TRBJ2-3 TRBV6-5 TGTGCCAGCAGTTACCGCGGGGGGGCCTACGCAGATACGCAGTATTTT CASSYRGGAYADTQYF
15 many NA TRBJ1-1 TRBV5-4 TGTGCCAGCAGCGTCGGGACTTTGGGGAACACTGAAGCTTTCTTT CASSVGTLGNTEAFF
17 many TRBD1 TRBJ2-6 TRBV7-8 TGTGCCAGCAGCTTACGAGGGGGCGAGGCTGGGGCCAACGTCCTGACTTTC CASSLRGGEAGANVLTF
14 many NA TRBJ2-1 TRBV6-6 TGTGCCAGCAGGCAGACAGGACTGTACAATGAGCAGTTCTTC CASRQTGLYNEQFF
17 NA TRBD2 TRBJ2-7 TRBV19 TGTGCCAGTAGTTGGGGACCTCCTAGCGGGGGCTACTACGAGCAGTACTTC CASSWGPPSGGYYEQYF
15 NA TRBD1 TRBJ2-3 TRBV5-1 TGCGCCAGCAGCACAGGACAGGGGGGCACAGATACGCAGTATTTT CASSTGQGGTDTQYF
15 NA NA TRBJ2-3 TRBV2 TGTGCCAGCAGTGAAAGCCTGCGCTCAGGGAATACGCAGTATTTT CASSESLRSGNTQYF
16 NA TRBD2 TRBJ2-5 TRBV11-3 TGTGCCAGCAGCTTAGAATCAGCGGGAGGCCAAGAGACCCAGTACTTC CASSLESAGGQETQYF
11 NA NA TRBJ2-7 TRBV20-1 TGCAGTGCTGGCCTTAGCCTCGAGCAGTACTTC CSAGLSLEQYF
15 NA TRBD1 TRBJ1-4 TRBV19 TGTGCCAGTAGTGTTTCGGGACAGGGTAAATGGAAACTGTTTTTT CASSVSGQGKWKLFF
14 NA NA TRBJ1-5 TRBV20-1 TGCAGTGCTCCAAGGCCCTTACGAGGACAGCCCCAGCATTTT CSAPRPLRGQPQHF
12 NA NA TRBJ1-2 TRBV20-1 TGCAGCAGACTGTCGTCTAACTATGGCTACACCTTC CSRLSSNYGYTF
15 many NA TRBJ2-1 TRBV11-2 TGTGCCAGCAGCCTTCCGACTAGGTCCTACAATGAGCAGTTCTTC CASSLPTRSYNEQFF
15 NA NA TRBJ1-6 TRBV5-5 TGTGCCAGCAGCTTGGGGGGGGGGAGTGGTTCACCCCTCCACTTT CASSLGGGSGSPLHF
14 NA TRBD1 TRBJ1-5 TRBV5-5 TGTGCCAGCAGCTTGGAGGCAGGGGGTCAGCCCCAGCATTTT CASSLEAGGQPQHF
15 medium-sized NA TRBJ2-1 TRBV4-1 TGCGCCAGCAGCCAAGAAGGTCGGGGGAGCAATGAGCAGTTCTTC CASSQEGRGSNEQFF
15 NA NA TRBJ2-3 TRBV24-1 TGTGCCACCCAAGCCGGGACAACTAGCACAGATACGCAGTATTTT CATQAGTTSTDTQYF
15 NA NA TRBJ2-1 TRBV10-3 TGTGCCATCAGGATGAGAGGGACGGAAGACAATGAGCAGTTCTTC CAIRMRGTEDNEQFF
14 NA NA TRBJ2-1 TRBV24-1 TGTGCCACCAGTGTAGACGGGACACTCAATGAGCAGTTCTTC CATSVDGTLNEQFF
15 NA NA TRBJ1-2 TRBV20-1 TGCAGTGCTAGAGATCCGGCACACCCAAGCCATGGCTACACCTTC CSARDPAHPSHGYTF
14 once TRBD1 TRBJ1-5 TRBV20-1 TGCAGTGCTCCAGACAGGGCGCCAAGTCAGCCCCAGCATTTT CSAPDRAPSQPQHF
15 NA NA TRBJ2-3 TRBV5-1 TGCGCCAGCAGCTTGGCCGTAGGAGGCACAGATACGCAGTATTTT CASSLAVGGTDTQYF
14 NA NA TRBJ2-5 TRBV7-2 TGTGCCAGCAGCTACCTAGGGCCCCAAGAGACCCAGTACTTC CASSYLGPQETQYF
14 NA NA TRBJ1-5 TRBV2 TGTGCCAGCAGTGACACGAGGGGAGGCCAGCCCCAGCATTTT CASSDTRGGQPQHF
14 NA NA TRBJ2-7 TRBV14 TGTGCCAGCAGCCAAGAATGGGGCAGCTACGAGCAGTACTTC CASSQEWGSYEQYF
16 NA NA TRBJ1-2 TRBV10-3 TGTGCCATCAGTGAGGGGGGGGGGGGGGGCGCATCTGGCTACACCTTC CAISEGGGGGASGYTF
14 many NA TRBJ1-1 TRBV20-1 TGCAGTGCTAAAGGTGGGACGACATGGGCCGAAGCTTTCTTT CSAKGGTTWAEAFF
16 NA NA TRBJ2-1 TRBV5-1 TGCGCCAGCAGCTCTTTGGTAGGGGGGGTATACAATGAGCAGCTCTTC CASSSLVGGVYNEQLF
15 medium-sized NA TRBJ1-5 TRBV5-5 TGTGCCAGCAGCTTAGGCCTAGCCCGCAATCAGCCCCAGCATTTT CASSLGLARNQPQHF
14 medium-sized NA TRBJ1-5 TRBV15 TGTGCCACCAGCGGAGCAGGGGAACGTCAGCCCCAGCATTTT CATSGAGERQPQHF
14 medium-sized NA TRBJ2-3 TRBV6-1 TGTGCCAGCAGTGCGCCTACTAGCACAGATACGCAGTATTTT CASSAPTSTDTQYF
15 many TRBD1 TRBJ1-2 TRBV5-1 TGCGCCAGCAGCTCATTCGGACAGGAGAACTATGGCTACACCTTC CASSSFGQENYGYTF
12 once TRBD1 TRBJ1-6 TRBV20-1 TGCAGTGCCGGCGGGACAGATTCACCCCTCCACTTT CSAGGTDSPLHF
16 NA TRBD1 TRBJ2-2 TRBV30 TGTGCCAGTAGGACCTTGACAGGGGCGAACACCGGGGAGCTGTTTTTT CASRTLTGANTGELFF
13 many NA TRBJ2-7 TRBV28 TGTGCCAGCAGTGCAGCCAACTCCTACGAGCAGTACTTC CASSAANSYEQYF
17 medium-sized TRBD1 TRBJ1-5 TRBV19 TGTGCCAGTAGCGAGACAGGGGGGTTTTTCGGCAATCAGCCCCAGCATTTT CASSETGGFFGNQPQHF
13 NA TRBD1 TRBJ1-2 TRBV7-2 TGTGCCAGCAGCGGGGGACAGGGTTTTGGCTACACCTTC CASSGGQGFGYTF
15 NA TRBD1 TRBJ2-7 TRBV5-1 TGCGCCAGCAGCCCACGGACAGGTTCCTCCTACGAGCAGTACTTC CASSPRTGSSYEQYF
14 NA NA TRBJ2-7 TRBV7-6 TGTGCCAGCAGCCAATGGCAGAGAGCCTACGAGCAGTACTTC CASSQWQRAYEQYF
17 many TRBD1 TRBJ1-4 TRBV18 TGTGCCAGCTCACCTAGACAGGGAATCTCGAGTTATGAAAAACTGTTTTTT CASSPRQGISSYEKLFF
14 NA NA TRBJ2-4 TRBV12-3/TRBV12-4 TGTGCCAGCAGTCGTGACAGTATCAAAAACATTCAGTACTTC CASSRDSIKNIQYF
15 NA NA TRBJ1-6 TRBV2 TGTGCCAGCACCAGGGAGGTCGGGTATAATTCACCCCTCCACTTT CASTREVGYNSPLHF
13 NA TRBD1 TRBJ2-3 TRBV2 TGTGCCAGCAGTGTGACAGGGTTGGATACGCAGTATTTT CASSVTGLDTQYF
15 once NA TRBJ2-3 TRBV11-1 TGTGCCAGCAGCTTAGACGGGAGTATCCCAGATACGCAGTATTTT CASSLDGSIPDTQYF
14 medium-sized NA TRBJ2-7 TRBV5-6 TGTGCCAGCAGCGACAACAGGGAAACCTACGAGCAGTACTTC CASSDNRETYEQYF
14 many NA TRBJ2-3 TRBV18 TGTGCCAGCTCACCACCGGGCCGGTCAGATACGCAGTATTTT CASSPPGRSDTQYF
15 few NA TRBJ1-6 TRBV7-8 TGTGCCAGCAGCTTAGAGGGGAACTATAATTCACCCCTCCACTTT CASSLEGNYNSPLHF
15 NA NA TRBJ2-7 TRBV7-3 TGTGCCAGCAGCCAAGCTCCAGGGTACTCCTACGAGCAGTACTTC CASSQAPGYSYEQYF
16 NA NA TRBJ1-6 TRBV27 TGTGCCAGCAGTCCCCGCTTTCGGGGGAGAGACCACGACCTCCACTTT CASSPRFRGRDHDLHF
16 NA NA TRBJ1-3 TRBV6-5 TGTGCCAGCAGTCTAGCGGGACCACCGATAGGAAACACCATATATTTT CASSLAGPPIGNTIYF
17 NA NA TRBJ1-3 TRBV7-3 TGTGCCAGCAGCTTAACGTCGGGGAGGGGCCTTGGAAACACCATATATTTT CASSLTSGRGLGNTIYF
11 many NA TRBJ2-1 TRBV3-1 TGTGCCAGCAGCCGTCAAGGTGAGCAGTTCTTC CASSRQGEQFF